These 14 T cell receptor beta chains were all obtained from the same sample, sequenced in a study of blood T cells in healthy people across ages. Combining a sample-barcoded 5' primer with a J-beta primer mix, a second PCR ran for roughly 7 to 12 cycles. TCRdb passed the 5' RACE reads through MiXCR, listing each CDR3 protein once. The sample lists hundreds of thousands of distinct CDR3 sequences; around 68% were seen once. The sample taken for sequencing was blood. Every receptor here comes from a man aged 25-45 years in good health.

V is TRBV12-3 or TRBV12-4 and J is TRBJ2-7; D could derive from TRBD1 or TRBD2 (5 bases each). This CDR3 has 15 residues. V was trimmed by 0 bases and J by 5 bases, leaving 14 bases between them. The CDR3 DNA reads as TGTGCCAGCAGTTTAGCCGACATGGGGGTACACGAGCAGTACTTC. This gives the protein CASSLADMGVHEQYF.

This chain links TRBV20-1 with TRBJ2-1; the D gene is possibly TRBD1 (6 bases). V was trimmed by 2 bases and J by 0 bases, leaving 8 bases between them. Germline assignment: CDR1 DFQATT and CDR2 SNEGSKA (reference sequence). CDR3 length: 14 residues. CDR3 amino acids: CSARHRVSYNEQFF. CDR3 nucleotide sequence: TGCAGTGCTAGACACAGGGTCTCCTACAATGAGCAGTTCTTC.

The V and J genes are TRBV6-5 and TRBJ2-7, with a possible D match to TRBD1 (6 bases). V was pared by 2 bases and J by 3 bases, with 11 bases between. The CDR3 length is 14 residues. CDR1 is MNHEY and CDR2 is SVGAGI in the germline V gene. CDR3 DNA: TGTGCCAGCAGTTACCAGGGGCATAACTACGAGCAGTACTTC. Its translation is CASSYQGHNYEQYF.

The V and J genes are TRBV29-1 and TRBJ2-5, with 7 bases that match TRBD1. The CDR3 runs 15 residues. Germline assignment: CDR1 SQVTM and CDR2 ANQGSEA. V lost 8 bases and J lost 1; bases outside the gene matches: 13. In DNA, the CDR3 is TGCAGCATGATCGGACAGGCGCTACTCCAAGAGACCCAGTACTTC. Its translation: CSMIGQALLQETQYF.

This clonotype was counted once. The rearrangement joins TRBV9 to TRBJ2-2, with no clear D. This CDR3 has 16 residues. Germline assignment: CDR1 SGDLS and CDR2 YYNGEE. The germline V and J ends were trimmed by 3 bases and 0 bases, with 12 bases remaining between them. The CDR3 sequence: CASSADGSANTGELFF. The DNA of the CDR3 is TGTGCCAGCAGCGCCGATGGCAGCGCGAACACCGGGGAGCTGTTTTTT.

This rearrangement joins TRBV30 to TRBJ2-5; weak D call: TRBD2 (5 bases). Germline V gene lookup returns CDR1 GTSNPN and CDR2 SVGIG (reference sequence). The CDR3 is made up of 12 amino acids. Between the trimmed V and J ends, which lost 2 bases and 4 bases, there was a span of 8 bases. In nucleotides, the CDR3 is TGTGCCTGGAGTCCCCGGGGAGAGACCCAGTACTTC. Translated: CAWSPRGETQYF.

The rearrangement links TRBV14 to TRBJ2-3, with TRBD1 matching 8 bases. V dropped 3 bases and J dropped 6; count of bases not matched to a gene: 2. Germline V gives CDR1 SGHDN, CDR2 FVKESK. This CDR3 region has 13 residues. The CDR3 sequence is CASSHTGGDTQYF. In DNA form, the CDR3 reads TGTGCCAGCAGCCATACAGGGGGGGATACGCAGTATTTT.

This clonotype was recorded a few times. The rearrangement joins TRBV6-6 to TRBJ1-4; 12 positions agree with TRBD1. The junction had 9 bases not matched to a gene; V was cut back by 5 bases and J by 14 bases. Per germline, CDR1 MNHNY and CDR2 SVGAGI (reference sequence). The CDR3 has 14 residues. The chain's CDR3 is CASSTGTGGVTLFF. CDR3 DNA sequence: TGTGCCAGCAGTACCGGGACAGGGGGCGTAACGCTGTTTTTT.

This clonotype has only a few counts. The chain is built from TRBV5-1 and TRBJ1-2, with a weak D call TRBD1 (6 bases). Germline CDR1 reads SGHRS; CDR2 reads YFSETQ. V lost 4 bases and J lost 4, with 11 bases in between. CDR3 length: 13 residues. CDR3 bases: TGCGCCAGCAGCCCGGACAGTTCCTATGGCTACACCTTC. The encoded protein is CASSPDSSYGYTF.

V and J are TRBV3-1 and TRBJ2-1, with 9 bases fitting TRBD1. This CDR3 contains 19 residues. CDR1 is LGHDT and CDR2 is YNNKEL in the germline V gene (reference sequence). Germline trimming cut 2 bases from V and 9 bases from J; bases unmatched to any gene: 20. CDR3 sequence (DNA): TGTGCCAGCAGCCAATGTCGGCAGGGTCGGACAGGGGACTCGGGTGAGCAGTTCTTC. Amino acids: CASSQCRQGRTGDSGEQFF.

The chain combines TRBV7-2 with TRBJ2-3; 7 bases map to TRBD1. CDR1 is SGHTA, CDR2 FQGNSA, per germline. The CDR3 covers 14 residues. J was trimmed by 5 bases and V by 1 base; bases with no gene match: 3. The CDR3 reads CASSLDTGVDTQYF. CDR3 nucleotide sequence: TGTGCCAGCAGCTTAGACACAGGGGTAGATACGCAGTATTTT. The full variable domain, with the rest looked up from reference TRBV7-2 and TRBJ2-3, is GAGVSQSPSNKVTEKGKDVELRCDPISGHTALYWYRQSLGQGLEFLIYFQGNSAPDKSGLPSDRFSAERTGGSVSTLTIQRTQQEDSAVYLCASSLDTGVDTQYFGPGTRLTVL.

This chain links TRBV7-9 with TRBJ2-5; 11 nucleotides line up with TRBD2. The end of the DNA is better explained by TRBJ2-1, so the J call may be wrong. There are 16 residues in the CDR3. CDR1 and CDR2 from the germline V gene are SEHNR and FQNEAQ (reference sequence). The CDR3 region has the DNA TGTGCCAGCACGCGCCTAGCGGGGGGCATTTACAATGAGCAGTTCTTC. Protein sequence: CASTRLAGGIYNEQFF.

In its sample, this clonotype was seen many times. The chain is built from TRBV2 and TRBJ2-1, with D unresolved. Germline CDR1 is SNHLY and CDR2 is FYNNEI. Trimming left V 4 bases short and J 6 bases short, with 4 bases between. The CDR3 loop spans 11 amino acids. The CDR3 region has the DNA TGTGCCAGCAGTGTGCTCAATGAGCAGTTCTTC. This encodes CASSVLNEQFF.

The chain uses TRBV6-2 or TRBV6-3 and TRBJ1-1; D gene unclear. Germline V lookup: CDR1 MNHEY, CDR2 SVGEGT. This CDR3 comprises 14 residues. Trimming shortened V by 2 bases and J by 4 bases, and 11 bases separated the two germline ends. The CDR3 here is CASSYGQWGTEAFF. CDR3 DNA sequence: TGTGCCAGCAGTTACGGTCAGTGGGGCACTGAAGCTTTCTTT.